Below, 22 T cell receptor beta chains from the same sample are listed, as sequenced in a study of blood T cell repertoires in COVID-19. Using immunoSEQ multiplex PCR, the repertoire was profiled, and TCRdb retains in-frame clones only, with some absent. The sample records around 250,000 clones, approximately 85% being singletons. The sample consisted of peripheral blood. The receptors were sampled from a man over 45 with active or convalescent COVID-19.

J is TRBJ1-2 and V is TRBV5-1; D gene ambiguous. From germline, CDR1 is SGHRS and CDR2 YFSETQ. The CDR3 is made up of 13 amino acids. Trimming took off 2 bases at V and 6 bases at J, with 11 bases between the two ends. This CDR3 is CASSLYSRDGYTF. The CDR3 DNA reads as TGCGCCAGCAGCTTATACAGCCGTGATGGCTACACCTTC.

The V and J genes are TRBV10-3 and TRBJ2-7; D is unclear. The CDR3 length is 12 residues. The V and J ends lost 2 bases and 4 bases respectively, with 6 bases between them. Germline V gives CDR1 ENHRY, CDR2 SYGVKD. The CDR3 DNA is TGTGCCATCAGTGAGCACGGTTACGAGCAGTACTTC. Translating it yields CAISEHGYEQYF.

The gene calls are TRBV5-4 and TRBJ2-1; D perhaps matches TRBD2 (6 bases). Germline V lookup: CDR1 SGHNT, CDR2 YYREEE (reference sequence). This CDR3 contains 15 residues. V dropped 1 base and J dropped 7 bases, with 15 bases sitting between them. CDR3 sequence reads: CASSLSVAVLNEQFF. The CDR3 DNA is TGTGCCAGCAGCTTGTCTGTAGCGGTCCTAAATGAGCAGTTCTTC.

The chain employs TRBV28 and TRBJ1-1; D gene uncertain. The germline V and J ends were trimmed by 4 bases and 1 base, with 7 bases remaining between them. This CDR3 region has 13 residues. Germline V gives CDR1 MDHEN, CDR2 SYDVKM. CDR3 nucleotide sequence: TGTGCCAGCAGTTACAGAAAGAACACTGAAGCTTTCTTT. Its translation is CASSYRKNTEAFF. The whole variable domain, filled in from reference TRBV28 and TRBJ1-1, reads DVKVTQSSRYLVKRTGEKVFLECVQDMDHENMFWYRQDPGLGLRLIYFSYDVKMKEKGDIPEGYSVSREKKERFSLILESASTNQTSMYLCASSYRKNTEAFFGQGTRLTVV.

V usage is TRBV2 and J usage is TRBJ1-1, with 10 positions matching TRBD1. V dropped 4 bases and J dropped 4; count of bases not matched to a gene: 3. Per germline, CDR1 SNHLY and CDR2 FYNNEI. This CDR3 has 14 amino acids. CDR3 sequence (DNA): TGTGCCAGCAGTGGGACAGGGGGATCCACTGAAGCTTTCTTT. Protein sequence: CASSGTGGSTEAFF.

This clone appeared a few times. The chain recombines TRBV28 with TRBJ2-7; D perhaps matches TRBD2 (6 bases). Trimming cost V 6 bases and J 3 bases, with 21 bases left between them. This CDR3 spans 16 amino acids. Germline V gene lookup returns CDR1 MDHEN and CDR2 SYDVKM. The CDR3, as DNA: TGTGCCAGCAGCCCCGCGGGACTCCAAAGCCGCTACGAGCAGTACTTC. Translating it yields CASSPAGLQSRYEQYF. Using reference TRBV28 and TRBJ2-7 for the parts outside the CDR3, the full variable domain is DVKVTQSSRYLVKRTGEKVFLECVQDMDHENMFWYRQDPGLGLRLIYFSYDVKMKEKGDIPEGYSVSREKKERFSLILESASTNQTSMYLCASSPAGLQSRYEQYFGPGTRLTVT.

The V gene is TRBV2, the J gene TRBJ1-5; 7 nucleotides align to TRBD1. Germline V gene data show CDR1 as SNHLY and CDR2 as FYNNEI. Losses at the gene ends were 8 bases for V and 0 bases for J; bases not matched to a gene: 1. This CDR3 has 13 residues. The CDR3 region has the DNA TGTGCCAGCGACAGGGATAGCAATCAGCCCCAGCATTTT. Amino acids: CASDRDSNQPQHF.

CDR3 region: CASSIPSGYTYGYTF. For the CDR3, the DNA is TGTGCCAGTAGTATACCTAGCGGGTATACCTATGGCTACACCTTC. V usage is TRBV19 and J usage is TRBJ1-2; D remains ambiguous. The germline V gene has CDR1 LNHDA and CDR2 SQIVND (reference sequence). CDR3 size: 15 residues. Trimming pared 2 bases from V and 4 bases from J, leaving 14 bases between.

Written as DNA, the CDR3 is TGTGCCAGTAGCATTAGCGGGAGCAGGGCAGATACGCAGTATTTT. Protein product: CASSISGSRADTQYF. The chain links TRBV19 to TRBJ2-3; 9 nucleotides match TRBD2. J was trimmed by 4 bases and V by 6 bases; bases with no gene match: 8. CDR3 length equals 15 residues. Per the germline V gene, CDR1 is LNHDA and CDR2 is SQIVND (reference sequence).

J is TRBJ2-2 and V is TRBV3-1 (or the pseudogene TRBV3-2); a possible D gene is TRBD1 (6 bases). This CDR3 is 14 amino acids long. Between the trimmed V and J ends, which lost 4 bases and 4 bases, there was a span of 10 bases. Germline CDR1 reads LGHDT; CDR2 reads YNNKEL (reference sequence). DNA for the CDR3: TGTGCCAGCAGCCCCGGACAGCGCACCGGGGAGCTGTTTTTT. Translation gives CASSPGQRTGELFF.

To note about this clone: Compared with germline, one end of the junction differs, possibly owing to a read error. The rearrangement uses TRBV3-1 (or the pseudogene TRBV3-2) and TRBJ1-6; no clear D. This CDR3 has 14 amino acids. Germline values: CDR1 LGHDT, CDR2 YNNKEL (reference sequence). The CDR3: CASSQRRDRAPPHF. The CDR3 region has the DNA TGTGCCAGCAGCCAAAGGAGGGATCGGGCACCCCCCCACTTT.

This clone was observed once. The gene calls are TRBV6-5 and TRBJ1-1; 8 bases match TRBD1. The germline V gene has CDR1 MNHEY and CDR2 SVGAGI. J gave up 8 bases and V 8 bases, and 16 bases lay outside the gene matches. The CDR3 extends over 15 amino acids. The CDR3 DNA reads as TGTGCCAGCTCCAGGGGGCCCCGACCCTTAGGCGAAGCTTTCTTT. Its translation: CASSRGPRPLGEAFF.

The V and J genes are TRBV5-4 and TRBJ2-7, with a possible D match to TRBD2 (6 bases). V lost 0 bases and J 7 bases, leaving 11 bases between the germline ends. CDR1 is SGHNT and CDR2 is YYREEE in the germline V gene (reference sequence). The CDR3 runs 13 residues. DNA for the CDR3: TGTGCCAGCAGCTTGGGGTCAGCGGGTGAGCAGTACTTC. Amino acids: CASSLGSAGEQYF.

The chain recombines TRBV6-5 with TRBJ2-1, with D possibly TRBD2 on 6 matching bases. In germline, CDR1 is MNHEY, CDR2 SVGAGI. This CDR3 spans 16 amino acids. V dropped 2 bases and J dropped 4 bases, with 15 bases sitting between them. CDR3: CASSYRRDLIYNEQFF. The CDR3, as DNA: TGTGCCAGCAGTTACAGGAGGGACTTAATATACAATGAGCAGTTCTTC.

J is TRBJ2-6 and V is TRBV7-2; D is unclear. V was trimmed by 4 bases and J by 2 bases, leaving 12 bases between them. Germline V CDR1 and CDR2: SGHTA, FQGNSA. This CDR3 has 16 residues. CDR3: CASSSPTLTGANVLTF. CDR3 in DNA: TGTGCCAGCAGCTCGCCGACACTCACTGGGGCCAACGTCCTGACTTTC.

The chain recombines TRBV30 with TRBJ1-6, with no clear D. Trimming took 3 bases from V and 1 from J, leaving 10 bases between them. The CDR3 length is 15 residues. In germline, CDR1 is GTSNPN, CDR2 SVGIG (reference sequence). The CDR3 DNA sequence: TGTGCCTGGAGCCCAACGGGATCCTATAATTCACCCCTCCACTTT. Its translation is CAWSPTGSYNSPLHF.

The CDR3 loop reads CASSPLKTAVYGYTF. The CDR3 coding sequence is TGTGCCAGCAGCCCCCTTAAGACAGCCGTCTATGGCTACACCTTC. This chain uses TRBV5-5 with TRBJ1-2, with a weak D call TRBD1 (5 bases). V lost 4 bases to trimming and J lost 4 bases, with 17 bases between them. The CDR3 loop spans 15 amino acids. In germline, CDR1 is SGHKS, CDR2 YYEKEE (reference sequence).

The V call is TRBV11-2, the J call TRBJ2-1, with a tentative D call TRBD1 (6 bases). The CDR3 runs to 16 residues. Trimming stripped 5 bases from V and 0 bases from J, with 14 bases between. Germline V CDR1 and CDR2: SGHAT, FQNNGV. The CDR3 sequence is CASSASGTLSYNEQFF. CDR3 bases: TGTGCCAGCAGCGCTTCCGGGACACTCTCCTACAATGAGCAGTTCTTC.

The DNA of the CDR3 is TGTGCCAGCACCCCCCTAACCGGTGAGCAGTTCTTC. It encodes CASTPLTGEQFF. This chain links TRBV12-3 or TRBV12-4 with TRBJ2-1, with unresolved D. CDR3 length: 12 residues. Trimming took 7 bases from V and 9 from J, leaving 13 bases between them.

V and J are TRBV10-3 and TRBJ2-7; the match to TRBD2 covers 13 bases. Trimming at V came to 10 bases and at J to 6 bases, leaving 6 bases not matched to a gene. This CDR3 spans 13 amino acids. Germline V lookup: CDR1 ENHRY, CDR2 SYGVKD. CDR3 in DNA: TGTGCCAGCGGACTAGCGGGAGAGGGCGAGCAGTACTTC. Protein product: CASGLAGEGEQYF.

CDR3 sequence (DNA): TGTGCCAGCAGCCATCCGGGGAATCAGCCCCAGCATTTT. It codes for CASSHPGNQPQHF. The J gene is TRBJ1-5, the V gene TRBV3-1 (or the pseudogene TRBV3-2); D is unresolved. Germline V gene sequence: CDR1 LGHDT, CDR2 YNNKEL (reference sequence). V was shortened by 3 bases and J by 4 bases, with 7 bases between the two germline ends. The CDR3 runs 13 residues.

The chain recombines TRBV7-2 with TRBJ2-7; D is possibly TRBD2 (6 bases). The germline V gene has CDR1 SGHTA and CDR2 FQGNSA. Trimming cost V 2 bases and J 1 base, with 15 bases left between them. The CDR3 has 16 amino acids. Here the CDR3 reads CASSLLSLATSYEQYF. Written as DNA, the CDR3 is TGTGCCAGCAGCTTATTAAGCCTAGCGACATCCTACGAGCAGTACTTC.